What follows is one T cell receptor beta chain and its context. The antigen remains undetermined. Only in-frame clones appear in the TCRdb table, and some are missing; sequencing was by immunoSEQ multiplex PCR. The sample has 160,000 or so clones, around 90% seen once. This sample stems from a study of T cell responses to AZD1222 COVID-19 vaccine. Study findings and constraints: The peak T cell response came first, and repertoires were sampled only after it.

V was clipped by 7 bases and J by 4 bases; unmatched bases: 12. CDR1 and CDR2 (germline): LNHDA, SQIVND (reference sequence). The CDR3 loop spans 15 amino acids. This chain connects TRBV19 to TRBJ2-7; 8 bases map to TRBD1. Sequenced here: peripheral blood, sampled on day 0 of AZD1222 vaccination. This receptor was taken from an adult in good health. CDR3 amino acids: CASTISSGGSYEQYF. CDR3 nucleotide sequence: TGTGCCAGTACCATAAGTTCAGGGGGCAGTTACGAGCAGTACTTC.